The 14 T cell receptor beta chains below were found in one sample sequenced in a study of shared T cell receptors in the human thymus. The assay was immunoSEQ multiplex PCR, and TCRdb's table has in-frame clones only and misses some. Of over 450,000 clones in the sample, around 78% were seen once. This sample was shared with a second study, whose subject was human thymus T cells.

Source material: thymocytes. The receptors originated from a boy in the first two years of life with a congenital heart defect.

V is TRBV21-1 and J is TRBJ2-1; the table's D call, TRBD2, was not checked against the DNA. TRBV21-1 is a recognized pseudogene. CDR3 length: 18 amino acids. CDR3 in DNA: TGTGCCAGCAGCAAAGAAGGGAACGGGCTGGAGGGTTACAATGAGCAGTTCTTC. Translation gives CASSKEGNGLEGYNEQFF.

V usage is TRBV4-3 and J usage is TRBJ1-4; no firm D call. V lost 1 base and J lost 5, with 11 bases in between. The CDR3 has 15 residues. Germline V gene sequence: CDR1 LGHNA, CDR2 YSLEER. The CDR3 nucleotides read TGCGCCAGCAGCCAAGGGAACGTGAGGAATGAAAAACTGTTTTTT. Protein sequence: CASSQGNVRNEKLFF.

The chain is built from TRBV5-6 and TRBJ2-4; 8 nucleotides match TRBD2. The CDR3 is 13 amino acids. Germline loops: CDR1 SGHDT, CDR2 YYEEEE. Unmatched junction bases numbered 6, after V lost 4 bases and J lost 9 bases. The CDR3 bases are TGTGCCAGCAGCGGCGGGAGCGGGGGCATTCAGTACTTC. This translates into CASSGGSGGIQYF.

The rearrangement links TRBV6-1 to TRBJ2-3; D unresolved. Germline V gene lookup returns CDR1 MNHNS and CDR2 SASEGT. Trimming cost V 6 bases and J 4 bases, with 11 bases left between them. This CDR3 contains 13 residues. The CDR3: CASRSDSPDTQYF. The DNA for the CDR3 is TGTGCCAGCAGGTCAGACTCACCAGATACGCAGTATTTT.

This clone turned up a few times. A junction end diverges from the germline sequence, so it may reflect a read error. The chain employs TRBV28 and TRBJ1-1; 9 bases fit TRBD1. The germline gives CDR1 MDHEN, CDR2 SYDVKM. The CDR3 is made up of 15 amino acids. The CDR3 reads CASSLSDRGDTEAFF. DNA of the CDR3: TGTGCCAGCAGCTTATCGGACAGGGGAGACACTGAAGCTTTCTTT.

The rearrangement links TRBV7-2 to TRBJ2-7; no reliable D call. The CDR3 has 18 amino acids. Per the germline V gene, CDR1 is SGHTA and CDR2 is FQGNSA. The V gene lost 5 bases and the J gene lost 6 bases, with 29 bases spanning the gap. CDR3 in amino acids: CASSNSNPLEAPLCEQYF. The CDR3 DNA reads TGTGCCAGCAGCAACTCTAACCCTCTAGAGGCTCCCCTGTGCGAGCAGTACTTC.

The chain carries TRBV30 and TRBJ1-1, with D maybe TRBD1 (6 bases). CDR1 and CDR2 (germline): GTSNPN, SVGIG (reference sequence). Deletions cut 0 bases from V and 0 bases from J, with 14 bases between. The length of the CDR3 is 16 residues. The CDR3 loop is CAWSVPGQEMNTEAFF. The CDR3 DNA reads as TGTGCCTGGAGTGTTCCGGGACAAGAGATGAACACTGAAGCTTTCTTT.

The CDR3 is CASSYTGTPLLETQYF. The CDR3, as DNA: TGTGCCAGCAGCTATACCGGGACTCCTTTACTAGAGACCCAGTACTTC. The chain combines TRBV11-3 with TRBJ2-5, with D maybe TRBD2 (6 bases). Germline-derived CDR1 and CDR2 are SGHNT and YENEEA. The CDR3 consists of 16 residues. Between the trimmed V and J ends, which lost 4 bases and 4 bases, there was a span of 19 bases.

The chain carries TRBV13 and TRBJ2-1, with TRBD2 identical over 9 bases. This CDR3 comprises 16 residues. Trimming at V came to 5 bases and at J to 7 bases, leaving 12 bases not matched to a gene. Per germline, CDR1 PRHDT and CDR2 FYEKMQ (reference sequence). CDR3 DNA sequence: TGTGCCAGCAGCCCCAGAGGCGGGAGGGCCAGGAATGAGCAGTTCTTC. Its translation: CASSPRGGRARNEQFF.

The chain is built from TRBV5-6 and TRBJ1-1; 8 bases align to TRBD1. The V gene end was trimmed by 3 bases and the J gene end by 7 bases; junction bases not matched to a gene: 5. Germline CDR1 reads SGHDT; CDR2 reads YYEEEE. The CDR3 totals 13 residues. The CDR3 loop reads CASSWNRGYEAFF. CDR3 coding DNA: TGTGCCAGCAGCTGGAACAGGGGGTATGAAGCTTTCTTT.

The chain uses TRBV27 and TRBJ1-5, with a possible D match to TRBD1 (5 bases). Trimming took 5 bases from V and 1 from J, leaving 9 bases between them. The CDR3 is 14 amino acids. CDR1 and CDR2 (germline): MNHEY, SMNVEV (reference sequence). The CDR3 is CASSQGKSNQPQHF. CDR3 DNA: TGTGCCAGCAGTCAGGGCAAGAGCAATCAGCCCCAGCATTTT.

The chain employs TRBV11-3 and TRBJ2-2; tentative D call: TRBD1 (6 bases). Trimming left V 5 bases short and J 3 bases short, with 10 bases between. This CDR3 region has 14 residues. CDR1 is SGHNT and CDR2 is YENEEA in the germline V gene. The CDR3 sequence is CASSNRQDTGELFF. The CDR3 DNA reads TGTGCCAGCAGCAACAGACAGGACACCGGGGAGCTGTTTTTT.

This clone came up a few times. This chain connects TRBV19 to TRBJ1-5; TRBD1 is a possible D gene (5 bases). CDR1 is LNHDA and CDR2 is SQIVND in the germline V gene (reference sequence). This CDR3 spans 18 amino acids. Trimming stripped 5 bases from V and 1 base from J, with 21 bases between. The CDR3 DNA reads TGTGCCAGTAGTCGTCGTGAGGACAAGCTAGAAAGCAATCAGCCCCAGCATTTT. This translates into CASSRREDKLESNQPQHF. Filled out from reference TRBV19 and TRBJ1-5, the complete variable domain reads DGGITQSPKYLFRKEGQNVTLSCEQNLNHDAMYWYRQDPGQGLRLIYYSQIVNDFQKGDIAEGYSVSREKKESFPLTVTSAQKNPTAFYLCASSRREDKLESNQPQHFGDGTRLSIL.

The chain recombines TRBV9 with TRBJ1-2, with D tentatively TRBD1 (5 bases). This CDR3 has 16 residues. Trimming took off 2 bases at V and 7 bases at J, with 21 bases between the two ends. The germline V gene encodes CDR1 SGDLS and CDR2 YYNGEE. The CDR3 DNA follows: TGTGCCAGCAGCGTGGGAGGAGACCCGATAGGGGCTGGCTACACCTTC. The encoded protein is CASSVGGDPIGAGYTF. The full variable domain, in which reference TRBV9 and TRBJ1-2 provide the parts outside the CDR3, is DSGVTQTPKHLITATGQRVTLRCSPRSGDLSVYWYQQSLDQGLQFLIQYYNGEERAKGNILERFSAQQFPDLHSELNLSSLELGDSALYFCASSVGGDPIGAGYTFGSGTRLTVV.